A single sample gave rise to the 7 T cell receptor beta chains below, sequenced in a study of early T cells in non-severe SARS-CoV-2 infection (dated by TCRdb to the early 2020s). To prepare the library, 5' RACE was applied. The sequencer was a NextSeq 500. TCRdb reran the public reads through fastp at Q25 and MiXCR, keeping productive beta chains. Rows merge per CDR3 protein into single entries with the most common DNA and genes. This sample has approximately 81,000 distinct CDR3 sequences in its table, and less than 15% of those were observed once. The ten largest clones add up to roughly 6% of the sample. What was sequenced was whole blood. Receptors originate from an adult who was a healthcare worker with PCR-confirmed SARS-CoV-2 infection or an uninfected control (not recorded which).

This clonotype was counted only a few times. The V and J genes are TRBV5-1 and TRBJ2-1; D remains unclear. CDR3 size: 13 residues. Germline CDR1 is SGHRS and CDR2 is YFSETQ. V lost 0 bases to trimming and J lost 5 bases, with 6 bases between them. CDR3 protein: CASSLARDNEQFF. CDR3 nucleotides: TGCGCCAGCAGCTTGGCACGGGACAATGAGCAGTTCTTC.

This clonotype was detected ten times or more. The CDR3 reads CASSLTGVAGYGYTF. The CDR3, as DNA: TGTGCCAGCAGCTTGACGGGCGTGGCTGGGTATGGCTACACCTTC. The chain uses TRBV11-1 and TRBJ1-2; D is unclear. This CDR3 has 15 residues. CDR1 is SGHAT, CDR2 FQDESV, per germline (reference sequence). Deletions cut 3 bases from V and 5 bases from J, with 16 bases between.

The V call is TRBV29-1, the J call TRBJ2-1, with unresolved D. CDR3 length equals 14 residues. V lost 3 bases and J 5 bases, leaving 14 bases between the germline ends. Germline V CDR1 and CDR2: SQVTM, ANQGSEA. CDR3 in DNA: TGCAGCGTTGATCGGCAGAGTCATCACAATGAGCAGTTCTTC. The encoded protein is CSVDRQSHHNEQFF.

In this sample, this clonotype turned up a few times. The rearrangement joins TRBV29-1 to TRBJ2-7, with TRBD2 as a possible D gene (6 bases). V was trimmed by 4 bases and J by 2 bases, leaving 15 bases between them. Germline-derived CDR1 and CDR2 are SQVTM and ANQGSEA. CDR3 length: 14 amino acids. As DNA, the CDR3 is TGCAGCGTTGGAGGAGGGTACGGGGCCTACGAGCAGTACTTC. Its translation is CSVGGGYGAYEQYF.

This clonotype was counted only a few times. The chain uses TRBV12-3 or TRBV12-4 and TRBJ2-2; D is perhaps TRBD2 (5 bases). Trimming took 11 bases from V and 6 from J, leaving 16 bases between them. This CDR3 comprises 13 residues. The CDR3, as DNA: TGTGCCGGGAGAAAGGAGCAGGCCGGGGAGCTGTTTTTT. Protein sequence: CAGRKEQAGELFF.

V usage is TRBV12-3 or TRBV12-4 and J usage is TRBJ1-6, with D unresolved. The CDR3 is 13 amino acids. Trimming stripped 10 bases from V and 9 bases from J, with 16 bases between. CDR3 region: CATGPYSGSPLHF. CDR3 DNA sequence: TGTGCCACCGGACCATACTCTGGTTCACCCCTCCACTTT.

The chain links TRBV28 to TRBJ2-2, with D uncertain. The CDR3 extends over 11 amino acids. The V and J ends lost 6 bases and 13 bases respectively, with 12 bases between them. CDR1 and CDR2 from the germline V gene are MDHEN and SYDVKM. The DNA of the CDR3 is TGTGCCAGCAGCGGTTCTCCATGGCTGTTTTTT. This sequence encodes CASSGSPWLFF.